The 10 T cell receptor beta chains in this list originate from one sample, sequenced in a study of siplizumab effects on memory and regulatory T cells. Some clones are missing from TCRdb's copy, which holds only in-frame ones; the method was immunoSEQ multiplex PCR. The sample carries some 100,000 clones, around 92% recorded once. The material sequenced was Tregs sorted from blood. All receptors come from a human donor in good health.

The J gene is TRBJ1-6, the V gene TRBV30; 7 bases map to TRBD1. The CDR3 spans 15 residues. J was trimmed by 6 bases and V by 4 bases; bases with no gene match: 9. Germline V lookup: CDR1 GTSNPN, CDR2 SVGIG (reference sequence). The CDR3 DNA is TGTGCCTGGACGACAGGGAGGGGGTTTAATTCACCCCTCCACTTT. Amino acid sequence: CAWTTGRGFNSPLHF.

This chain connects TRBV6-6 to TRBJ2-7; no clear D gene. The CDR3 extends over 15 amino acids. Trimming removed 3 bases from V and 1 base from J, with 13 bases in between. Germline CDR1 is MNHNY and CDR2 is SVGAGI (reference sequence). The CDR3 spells CASSYNLGLSYEQYF. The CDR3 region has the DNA TGTGCCAGCAGTTATAACTTAGGGCTATCCTACGAGCAGTACTTC.

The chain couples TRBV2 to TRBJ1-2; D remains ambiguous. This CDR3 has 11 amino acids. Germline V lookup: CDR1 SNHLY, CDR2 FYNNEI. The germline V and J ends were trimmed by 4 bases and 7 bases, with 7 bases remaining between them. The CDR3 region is CASSVLGGYTF. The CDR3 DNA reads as TGTGCCAGCAGTGTCCTTGGTGGCTACACCTTC.

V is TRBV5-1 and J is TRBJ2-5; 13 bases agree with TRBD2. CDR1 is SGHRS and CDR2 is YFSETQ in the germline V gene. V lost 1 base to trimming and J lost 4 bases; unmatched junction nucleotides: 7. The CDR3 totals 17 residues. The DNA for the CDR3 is TGCGCCAGCAGCTTGCTACTAGCGGGAGGGATCGGAGAGACCCAGTACTTC. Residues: CASSLLLAGGIGETQYF.

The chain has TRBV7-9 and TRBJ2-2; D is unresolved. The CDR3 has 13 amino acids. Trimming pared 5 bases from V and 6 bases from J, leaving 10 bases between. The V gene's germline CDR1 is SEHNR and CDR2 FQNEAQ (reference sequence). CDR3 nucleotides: TGTGCCAGCAGCCACGAGGTTGCCGGGGAGCTGTTTTTT. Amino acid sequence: CASSHEVAGELFF. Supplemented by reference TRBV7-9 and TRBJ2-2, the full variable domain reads DTGVSQNPRHKITKRGQNVTFRCDPISEHNRLYWYRQTLGQGPEFLTYFQNEAQLEKSRLLSDRFSAERPKGSFSTLEIQRTEQGDSAMYLCASSHEVAGELFFGEGSRLTVL.

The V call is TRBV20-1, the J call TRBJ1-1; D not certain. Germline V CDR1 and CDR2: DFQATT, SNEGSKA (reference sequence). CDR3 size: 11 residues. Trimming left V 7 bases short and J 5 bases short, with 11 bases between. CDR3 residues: CSGVGNTEAFF. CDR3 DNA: TGCAGTGGGGTAGGGAATACTGAAGCTTTCTTT.

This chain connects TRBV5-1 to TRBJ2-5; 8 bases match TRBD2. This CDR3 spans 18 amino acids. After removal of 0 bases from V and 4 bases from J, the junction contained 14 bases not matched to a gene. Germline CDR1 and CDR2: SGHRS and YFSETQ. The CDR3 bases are TGCGCCAGCAGCTTGGAGGGGCTAGCGGGTACAAGGGGAGAGACCCAGTACTTC. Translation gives CASSLEGLAGTRGETQYF. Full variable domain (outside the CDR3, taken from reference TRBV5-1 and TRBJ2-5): KAGVTQTPRYLIKTRGQQVTLSCSPISGHRSVSWYQQTPGQGLQFLFEYFSETQRNKGNFPGRFSGRQFSNSRSEMNVSTLELGDSALYLCASSLEGLAGTRGETQYFGPGTRLLVL.

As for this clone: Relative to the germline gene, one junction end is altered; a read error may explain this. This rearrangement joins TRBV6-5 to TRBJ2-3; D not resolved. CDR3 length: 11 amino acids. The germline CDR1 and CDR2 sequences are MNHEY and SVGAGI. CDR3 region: CASSYSHTQYF. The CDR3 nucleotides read TGTGCCAGCAGCTACTCCCATACGCAGTATTTT.

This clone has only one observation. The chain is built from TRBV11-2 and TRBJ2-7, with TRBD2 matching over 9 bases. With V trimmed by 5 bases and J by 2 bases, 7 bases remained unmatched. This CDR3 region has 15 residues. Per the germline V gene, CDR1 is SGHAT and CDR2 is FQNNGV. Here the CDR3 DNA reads TGTGCCAGCAGCACGCCGACTAGCGGTACCTACGAGCAGTACTTC. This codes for CASSTPTSGTYEQYF.

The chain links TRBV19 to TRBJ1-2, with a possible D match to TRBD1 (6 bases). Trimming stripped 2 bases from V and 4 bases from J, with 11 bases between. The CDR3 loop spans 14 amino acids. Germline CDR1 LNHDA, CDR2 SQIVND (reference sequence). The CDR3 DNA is TGTGCCAGTAGTATACAGGGGACATCCTATGGCTACACCTTC. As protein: CASSIQGTSYGYTF.